What follows are 17 T cell receptor beta chains derived from one specimen sequenced in a study of brain metastases from non-small cell lung cancer. The data were produced by immunoSEQ multiplex PCR, yet TCRdb's version contains in-frame clones alone and is incomplete. This repertoire shows 900 to 1,300 clones, 75% to 85% found once; its top ten account for around 12%. The sequenced sample was tumor-adjacent normal tissue. Receptors originate from a donor at least 40 years old with non-small cell lung cancer.

J is TRBJ1-3 and V is TRBV4-3; D is uncertain. This CDR3 spans 16 amino acids. Germline V gene data show CDR1 as LGHNA and CDR2 as YSLEER. Trimming stripped 0 bases from V and 2 bases from J, with 11 bases between. Here the CDR3 reads CASSQDLSATGNTIYF. In nucleotides, the CDR3 is TGCGCCAGCAGCCAAGATCTTTCGGCAACTGGAAACACCATATATTTT.

The rearrangement uses TRBV5-4 and TRBJ1-1; perhaps TRBD1 as D (5 bases). This CDR3 is built from 15 residues. Germline loops: CDR1 SGHNT, CDR2 YYREEE (reference sequence). Trimming removed 0 bases at V and 7 bases at J, with 16 bases between. CDR3 DNA sequence: TGTGCCAGCAGCTTGGACAGGAATAGTCTCGGTGAAGCTTTCTTT. Encoded protein: CASSLDRNSLGEAFF.

The rearrangement links TRBV6-6 to TRBJ2-2, with D possibly TRBD1 on 5 matching bases. The ends were cut back, 7 bases at V and 1 base at J, with 13 bases in the middle. CDR1 MNHNY and CDR2 SVGAGI come from the germline V gene (reference sequence). CDR3 length: 15 residues. The CDR3 coding sequence is TGTGCCAGCACCTCGCTCAGGGTGAACACCGGGGAGCTGTTTTTT. This translates into CASTSLRVNTGELFF.

This clone was counted once. This chain uses TRBV5-5 with TRBJ1-1; 8 nucleotides match TRBD1. The trim removed 4 bases at V and 3 bases at J, leaving 5 bases unmatched. Germline CDR1 reads SGHKS; CDR2 reads YYEKEE (reference sequence). This CDR3 comprises 14 residues. CDR3 DNA sequence: TGTGCCAGCAGCGTCAGGGGGCGGTACACTGAAGCTTTCTTT. It yields the protein CASSVRGRYTEAFF.

The V and J genes are TRBV5-1 and TRBJ2-5; TRBD1 matches 8 bases. This CDR3 comprises 16 residues. Germline V CDR1 and CDR2: SGHRS, YFSETQ. V shed 3 bases and J 4 bases; nucleotides not matched to a gene: 11. Here the CDR3 reads CASSSRPGQETETQYF. The CDR3 DNA follows: TGCGCCAGCAGCTCTAGACCGGGACAGGAAACAGAGACCCAGTACTTC.

V usage is TRBV7-3 and J usage is TRBJ2-3, with D perhaps given as TRBD1 or TRBD2 (5 bases each). V lost 5 bases, J lost 4 bases, and 13 bases lay in between. Germline CDR1 is SGHTA and CDR2 is FQGTGA. This CDR3 region has 14 residues. Written as DNA, the CDR3 is TGTGCCAGCAGCCGGGGCTCTGAGGCAGATACGCAGTATTTT. This encodes CASSRGSEADTQYF.

This rearrangement joins TRBV10-3 to TRBJ1-1; 7 positions match TRBD1. Trimming at V came to 2 bases and at J to 5 bases, leaving 2 bases not matched to a gene. Germline lookup yields CDR1 ENHRY and CDR2 SYGVKD. CDR3 length equals 13 residues. The CDR3 nucleotides are TGTGCCATCAGTGAGACAGGGGCGACTGAAGCTTTCTTT. It is translated as CAISETGATEAFF.

This chain links TRBV2 with TRBJ2-2; D uncertain. The J call is in doubt because the DNA end fits TRBJ1-3 better. CDR3 length: 12 amino acids. From germline, CDR1 is SNHLY and CDR2 FYNNEI. The CDR3 DNA sequence: TGTGCCAGCAGCTATGCCGAAAACACCATATATTTT. Its translation: CASSYAENTIYF.

Note on this clone: Other DNA sequences in the sample encode the same CDR3. The chain links TRBV7-9 to TRBJ2-1; the D is unclear. CDR3 length equals 16 residues. Germline lookup yields CDR1 SEHNR and CDR2 FQNEAQ (reference sequence). V was clipped by 3 bases and J by 4 bases, with 16 bases between them. Here the CDR3 reads CASSFLGRNFYNEQFF. The CDR3 coding sequence is TGTGCCAGCAGCTTTCTTGGGCGCAACTTTTACAATGAGCAGTTCTTC.

The rearrangement uses TRBV10-3 and TRBJ2-5; no reliable D call. Germline lookup yields CDR1 ENHRY and CDR2 SYGVKD. The CDR3 is made up of 14 amino acids. Trimming pared 6 bases from V and 1 base from J, leaving 12 bases between. DNA of the CDR3: TGTGCCATCAGCCAACCGAACGGCCAAGAGACCCAGTACTTC. Its translation: CAISQPNGQETQYF.

The V and J genes are TRBV19 and TRBJ2-1; 11 nucleotides align to TRBD2. This CDR3 region has 16 residues. The germline V gene has CDR1 LNHDA and CDR2 SQIVND (reference sequence). Trimming at V came to 6 bases and at J to 8 bases, leaving 12 bases not matched to a gene. The CDR3 DNA is TGTGCCAGTAGGAAGACTAGCGGGGCGTCGGGAGATGAGCAGTTCTTC. Translated: CASRKTSGASGDEQFF. Supplemented by reference TRBV19 and TRBJ2-1, the full variable domain reads DGGITQSPKYLFRKEGQNVTLSCEQNLNHDAMYWYRQDPGQGLRLIYYSQIVNDFQKGDIAEGYSVSREKKESFPLTVTSAQKNPTAFYLCASRKTSGASGDEQFFGPGTRLTVL.

V and J are TRBV7-2 and TRBJ2-3; 14 bases line up with TRBD2. CDR1 and CDR2 from the germline V gene are SGHTA and FQGNSA. V trimming: 2 bases; J trimming: 7 bases; junction bases outside the gene matches: 8. The CDR3 runs 17 residues. CDR3 loop: CASSLTGGLAGDHTQYF. CDR3 nucleotide sequence: TGTGCCAGCAGCTTAACGGGGGGACTAGCGGGAGATCATACGCAGTATTTT.

This chain joins TRBV18 and TRBJ2-1; weak D call: TRBD2 (5 bases). The CDR3 is 15 residues long. V gave up 1 base and J gave up 7 bases, with 14 bases separating them. The germline gives CDR1 KGHSH, CDR2 LQKENI. CDR3 residues: CASSPLGEPSNEQFF. In DNA, the CDR3 is TGTGCCAGCTCACCACTCGGGGAGCCTTCGAATGAGCAGTTCTTC.

The gene calls are TRBV10-3 and TRBJ2-2, with a tentative D call TRBD1 (6 bases). Trimming removed 3 bases at V and 0 bases at J, with 14 bases between. CDR1 ENHRY and CDR2 SYGVKD come from the germline V gene. This CDR3 is built from 17 residues. CDR3 region: CAISDPGVGANTGELFF. Written as DNA, the CDR3 is TGTGCCATCAGTGACCCAGGGGTGGGAGCGAACACCGGGGAGCTGTTTTTT.

V gene TRBV24-1 combines with J gene TRBJ2-3; TRBD1 aligns across 10 bases. The CDR3 is 16 residues long. After removal of 0 bases from V and 2 bases from J, the junction contained 1 base not matched to a gene. The V gene's germline CDR1 is KGHDR and CDR2 SFDVKD. CDR3 residues: CATSDLGQGDTDTQYF. CDR3 DNA sequence: TGTGCCACCAGTGATTTGGGACAGGGGGACACAGATACGCAGTATTTT.

V is TRBV2 and J is TRBJ1-6, with D unresolved. Germline CDR1 is SNHLY and CDR2 is FYNNEI. Trimming shortened V by 3 bases and J by 15 bases, and 15 bases separated the two germline ends. CDR3 length equals 13 residues. The CDR3 reads CASSDRASKVLHF. The CDR3 DNA reads TGTGCCAGCAGTGATAGGGCGTCCAAGGTCCTCCACTTT.

The CDR3 loop is CASPARRGGNTIYF. For the CDR3, the DNA is TGTGCCTCCCCGGCCCGTCGGGGCGGAAACACCATATATTTT. J is TRBJ1-3 and V is TRBV30, with D possibly matching TRBD1 (5 bases). V shed 7 bases and J shed 4 bases, with 17 bases lying between them. There are 14 residues in the CDR3. Per the germline V gene, CDR1 is GTSNPN and CDR2 is SVGIG (reference sequence).